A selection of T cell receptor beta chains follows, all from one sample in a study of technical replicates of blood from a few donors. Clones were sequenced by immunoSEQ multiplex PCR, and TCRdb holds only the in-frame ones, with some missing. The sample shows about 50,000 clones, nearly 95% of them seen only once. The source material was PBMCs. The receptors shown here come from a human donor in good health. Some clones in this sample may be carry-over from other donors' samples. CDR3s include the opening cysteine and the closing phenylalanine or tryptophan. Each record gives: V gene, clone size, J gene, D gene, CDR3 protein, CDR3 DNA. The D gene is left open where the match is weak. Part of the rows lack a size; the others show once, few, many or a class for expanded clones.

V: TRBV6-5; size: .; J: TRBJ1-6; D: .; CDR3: CASSLLAGDTNSPLHF; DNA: TGTGCCAGCAGTTTGCTAGCAGGGGACACTAATTCACCCCTCCACTTT
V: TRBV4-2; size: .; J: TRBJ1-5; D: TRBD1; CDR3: CASSQEARDSPNQPQHF; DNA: TGTGCCAGCAGCCAAGAGGCGAGGGACAGCCCGAATCAGCCCCAGCATTTT
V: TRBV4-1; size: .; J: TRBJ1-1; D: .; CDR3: CASSQGRTANTEAFF; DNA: TGCGCCAGCAGCCAAGGCCGGACAGCGAACACTGAAGCTTTCTTT
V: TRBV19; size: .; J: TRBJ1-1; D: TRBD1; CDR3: CASSMNRGLNTEAFF; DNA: TGTGCCAGTAGTATGAACAGGGGTCTGAACACTGAAGCTTTCTTT
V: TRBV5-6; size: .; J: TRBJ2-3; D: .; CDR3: CASSLGRGSDTQYF; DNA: TGTGCCAGCAGCTTGGGACGGGGATCGGATACGCAGTATTTT
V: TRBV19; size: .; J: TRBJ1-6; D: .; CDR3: CASSPWLSGSPLHF; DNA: TGTGCCAGTAGCCCATGGCTAAGCGGTTCACCCCTCCACTTT
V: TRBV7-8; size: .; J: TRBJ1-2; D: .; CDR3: CASSPSPVYYGYTF; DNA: TGTGCCAGCAGCCCGAGTCCCGTATACTATGGCTACACCTTC
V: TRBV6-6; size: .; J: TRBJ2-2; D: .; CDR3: CASSPGVGELFF; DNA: TGTGCCAGCAGTCCCGGTGTCGGGGAGCTGTTTTTT
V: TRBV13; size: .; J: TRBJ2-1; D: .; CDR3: CASSSSVNEQFF; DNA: TGTGCCAGCAGCTCATCGGTCAATGAGCAGTTCTTC
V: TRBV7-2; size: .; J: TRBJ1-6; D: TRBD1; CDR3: CASSSGQGPNSPLHF; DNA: TGTGCCAGCAGCTCCGGACAGGGGCCTAATTCACCCCTCCACTTT
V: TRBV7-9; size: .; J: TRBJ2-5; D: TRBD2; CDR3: CASSLVLGGSETQYF; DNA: TGTGCCAGCAGCTTAGTGCTGGGAGGGTCGGAGACCCAGTACTTC
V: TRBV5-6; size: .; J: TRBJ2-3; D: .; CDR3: CASRPTSTDTQYF; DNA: TGTGCCAGCAGGCCGACTAGCACAGATACGCAGTATTTT
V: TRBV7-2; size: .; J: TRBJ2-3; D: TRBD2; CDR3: CASSLVDSGGEADTQYF; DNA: TGTGCCAGCAGCTTAGTGGATAGCGGGGGGGAAGCAGATACGCAGTATTTT
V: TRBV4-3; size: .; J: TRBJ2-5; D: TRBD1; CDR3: CASSLNRGQGDQYF; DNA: TGCGCCAGCAGCCTCAACAGGGGGCAGGGCGACCAGTACTTC
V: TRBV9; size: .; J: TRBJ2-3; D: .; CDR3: CASSPRQTTDTQYF; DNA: TGTGCCAGCAGCCCCCGACAAACCACAGATACGCAGTATTTT
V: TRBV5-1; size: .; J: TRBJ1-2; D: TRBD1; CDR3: CASSLDTGVGGYTF; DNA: TGCGCCAGCAGCTTGGATACAGGGGTCGGTGGCTACACCTTC
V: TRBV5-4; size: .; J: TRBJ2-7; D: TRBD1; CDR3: CASSQGQGWYEQYF; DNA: TGTGCCAGCAGCCAGGGACAGGGTTGGTACGAGCAGTACTTC
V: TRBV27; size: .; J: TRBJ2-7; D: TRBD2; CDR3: CASSLVFSGTYEQYF; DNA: TGTGCCAGCAGTTTAGTTTTTAGCGGGACGTACGAGCAGTACTTC
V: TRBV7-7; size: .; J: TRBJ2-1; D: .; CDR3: CASSIGQEGYNEQFF; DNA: TGTGCCAGCAGCATCGGACAGGAGGGCTACAATGAGCAGTTCTTC
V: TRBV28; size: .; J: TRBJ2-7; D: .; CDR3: CASRIRRDYEQYF; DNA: TGTGCCAGCAGGATACGGAGAGACTACGAGCAGTACTTC
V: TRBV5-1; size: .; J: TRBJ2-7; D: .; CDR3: CASSQGVASRYEQYF; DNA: TGCGCCAGCAGCCAGGGCGTCGCTAGTAGGTACGAGCAGTACTTC
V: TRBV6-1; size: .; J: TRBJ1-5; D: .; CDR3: CASNPGFGGQPQHF; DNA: TGTGCCAGCAATCCGGGGTTCGGGGGTCAGCCCCAGCATTTT
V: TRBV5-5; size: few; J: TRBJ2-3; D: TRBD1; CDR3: CASSKDGGQGFVTQYF; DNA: TGTGCCAGCAGCAAGGACGGGGGACAGGGGTTTGTTACGCAGTATTTT
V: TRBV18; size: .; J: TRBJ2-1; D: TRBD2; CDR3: CASSRGLAGDNEQFF; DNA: TGTGCCAGCTCACGAGGACTAGCGGGCGACAATGAGCAGTTCTTC
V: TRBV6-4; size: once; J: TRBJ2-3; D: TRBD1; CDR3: CASSGTGEGTDTQYF; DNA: TGTGCCAGCAGCGGGACAGGGGAAGGCACAGATACGCAGTATTTT
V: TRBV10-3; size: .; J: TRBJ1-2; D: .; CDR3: CAISLDSNYGYTF; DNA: TGTGCCATCAGCCTGGACAGCAACTATGGCTACACCTTC
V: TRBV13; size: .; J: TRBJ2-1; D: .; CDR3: CASSSKMGANNEQFF; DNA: TGTGCCAGCAGCTCAAAGATGGGGGCCAACAATGAGCAGTTCTTC
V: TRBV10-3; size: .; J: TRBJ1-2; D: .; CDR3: CAISESGGHGYTF; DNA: TGTGCCATCAGTGAGTCCGGGGGACATGGCTACACCTTC
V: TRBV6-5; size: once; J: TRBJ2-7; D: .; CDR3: CASSYSSQGSYEQYF; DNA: TGTGCCAGCAGTTACTCGAGCCAGGGCTCCTACGAGCAGTACTTC
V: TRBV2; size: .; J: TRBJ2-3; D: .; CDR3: CASSQQGIVTDTQYF; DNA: TGTGCCAGCAGCCAGCAGGGTATAGTTACAGATACGCAGTATTTT
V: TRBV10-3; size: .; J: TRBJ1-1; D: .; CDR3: CAISESTQGNTEAFF; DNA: TGTGCCATCAGTGAGTCCACGCAGGGTAACACTGAAGCTTTCTTT
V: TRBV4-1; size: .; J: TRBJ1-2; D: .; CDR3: CASSQELPGPNYGYTF; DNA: TGCGCCAGCAGCCAAGAACTTCCAGGGCCCAACTATGGCTACACCTTC
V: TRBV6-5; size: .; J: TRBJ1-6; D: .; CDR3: CASSSSGGWNSPLHF; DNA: .
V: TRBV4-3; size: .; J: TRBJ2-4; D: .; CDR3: CASSQELAEINIQYF; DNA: TGCGCCAGCAGCCAAGAGTTAGCGGAGATAAACATTCAGTACTTC
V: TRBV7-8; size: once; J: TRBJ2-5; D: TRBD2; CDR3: CASSLGVLAGGQQETQYF; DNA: TGTGCCAGCAGCTTAGGCGTCCTAGCGGGGGGACAACAAGAGACCCAGTACTTC
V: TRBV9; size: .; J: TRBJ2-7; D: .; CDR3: CASSVGIAAYEQYF; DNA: TGTGCCAGCAGCGTTGGTATAGCGGCCTACGAGCAGTACTTC
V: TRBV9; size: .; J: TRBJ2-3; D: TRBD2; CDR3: CASSVEGTSGEVRRGTQYF; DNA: TGTGCCAGCAGCGTAGAAGGGACTAGCGGGGAGGTCCGGAGGGGTACGCAGTATTTT
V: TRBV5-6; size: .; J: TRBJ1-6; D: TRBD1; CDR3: CASSLAAGQRNSPLHF; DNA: TGTGCCAGCAGCTTGGCGGCGGGACAGAGGAATTCACCCCTCCACTTT
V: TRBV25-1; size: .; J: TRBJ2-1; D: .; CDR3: CASSDPAGKGEQFF; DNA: TGTGCCAGCAGTGATCCCGCAGGGAAGGGTGAGCAGTTCTTC
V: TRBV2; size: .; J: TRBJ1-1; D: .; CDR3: CASSEEGRGGTEAFF; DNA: TGTGCCAGCAGTGAGGAAGGGAGGGGTGGTACTGAAGCTTTCTTT
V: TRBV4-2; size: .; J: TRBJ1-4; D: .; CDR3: CASSPSQGEATNEKLFF; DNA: TGTGCCAGCAGCCCAAGTCAAGGGGAAGCAACTAATGAAAAACTGTTTTTT
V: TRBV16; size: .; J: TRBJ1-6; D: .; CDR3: CASSQFGYSYNSPLHF; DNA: TGTGCCAGCAGCCAATTCGGGTACTCCTATAATTCACCCCTCCACTTT
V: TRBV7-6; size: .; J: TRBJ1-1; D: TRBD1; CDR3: CASSQGDNTEAFF; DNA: TGTGCCAGCAGCCAGGGGGATAACACTGAAGCTTTCTTT